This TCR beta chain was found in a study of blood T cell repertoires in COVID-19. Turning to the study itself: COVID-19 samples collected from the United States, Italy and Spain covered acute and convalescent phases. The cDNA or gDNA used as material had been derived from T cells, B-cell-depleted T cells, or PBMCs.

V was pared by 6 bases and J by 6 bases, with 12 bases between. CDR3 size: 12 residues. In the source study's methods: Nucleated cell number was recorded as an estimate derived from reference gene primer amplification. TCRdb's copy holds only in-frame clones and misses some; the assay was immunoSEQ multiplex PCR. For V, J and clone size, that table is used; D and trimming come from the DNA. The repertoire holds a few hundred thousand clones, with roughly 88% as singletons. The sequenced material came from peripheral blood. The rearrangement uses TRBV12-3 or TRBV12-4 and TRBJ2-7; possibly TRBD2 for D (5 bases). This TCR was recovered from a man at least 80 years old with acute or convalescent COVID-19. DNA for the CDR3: TGTGCCAGCAGGGCTACTAGTTTCGAGCAGTACTTC. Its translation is CASRATSFEQYF.